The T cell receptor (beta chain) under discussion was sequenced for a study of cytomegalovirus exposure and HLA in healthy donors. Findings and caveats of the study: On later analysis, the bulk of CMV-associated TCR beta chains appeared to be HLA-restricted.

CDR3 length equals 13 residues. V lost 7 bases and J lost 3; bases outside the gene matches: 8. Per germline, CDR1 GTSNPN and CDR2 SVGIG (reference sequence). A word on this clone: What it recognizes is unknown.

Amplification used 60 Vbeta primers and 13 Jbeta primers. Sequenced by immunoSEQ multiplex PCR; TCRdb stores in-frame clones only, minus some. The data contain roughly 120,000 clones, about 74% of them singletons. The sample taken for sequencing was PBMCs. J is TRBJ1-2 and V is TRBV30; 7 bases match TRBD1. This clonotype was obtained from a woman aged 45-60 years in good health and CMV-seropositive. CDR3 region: CALTRQGDYGYTF. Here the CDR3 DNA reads TGTGCCTTAACAAGACAGGGCGACTATGGCTACACCTTC.